This is a list of T cell receptor beta chains from one sample in a study of OX40 agonist ivuxolimab in advanced cancers. Sequencing used immunoSEQ multiplex PCR; TCRdb keeps in-frame clones, though not all of them. This sample has around 40,000 clones, with about 80% found just once. Specimen: CD4+ or CD8+ T cells sorted from blood, collected in a trial of the OX40 agonist ivuxolimab. The receptors come from an adult with an advanced solid tumor such as melanoma, head and neck, liver or kidney cancer. CDR3s include the opening cysteine and the closing phenylalanine or tryptophan. A D gene is named only where the DNA matches it firmly. Some rows have no size entry. The others give once, few or many, or a class for an expanded clone.

clone_size | j_call | d_call | v_call | cdr3_aa | cdr3_nt
NA | TRBJ2-7 | NA | TRBV6-1 | CASSEYEQYF | TGTGCCAGCAGTGAATACGAGCAGTACTTC
NA | TRBJ1-2 | TRBD1 | TRBV6-1 | CASSELTGARANYGYTF | TGTGCCAGCAGTGAATTGACAGGGGCACGCGCTAACTATGGCTACACCTTC
once | TRBJ2-2 | NA | TRBV11-2 | CASSFMGSYTGELFF | TGTGCCAGCAGCTTCATGGGATCGTACACCGGGGAGCTGTTTTTT
NA | TRBJ2-5 | NA | TRBV7-9 | CASSSGRETQYF | TGTGCCAGCAGCTCAGGAAGGGAGACCCAGTACTTC
NA | TRBJ2-1 | TRBD2 | TRBV6-4 | CASSSGGTSVDEQFF | TGTGCCAGCAGTTCCGGGGGGACTAGCGTTGATGAGCAGTTCTTC
NA | TRBJ2-1 | TRBD2 | TRBV19 | CATRGAGNSYNEQFF | TGTGCTACCCGGGGAGCGGGGAACTCCTACAATGAGCAGTTCTTC
NA | TRBJ2-3 | NA | TRBV5-4 | CASSPGGASTDTQYF | TGTGCCAGCAGCCCCGGCGGGGCTAGCACAGATACGCAGTATTTT
NA | TRBJ2-2 | NA | TRBV6-1 | CASSELGTGELFF | TGTGCCAGCAGTGAACTAGGGACCGGGGAGCTGTTTTTT
NA | TRBJ2-3 | TRBD2 | TRBV25-1 | CASSAWTSGITDTQYF | TGTGCCAGCAGTGCCTGGACTAGCGGTATCACAGATACGCAGTATTTT
NA | TRBJ2-7 | NA | TRBV2 | CASSEAAGEGYEQYF | TGTGCCAGCAGTGAAGCTGCAGGAGAAGGCTACGAGCAGTACTTC
NA | TRBJ2-7 | TRBD1 | TRBV19 | CASSPDRGSYEQYF | TGTGCCAGTAGTCCGGACAGGGGGTCCTACGAGCAGTACTTC
few | TRBJ1-2 | NA | TRBV29-1 | CSVEAAMGYTF | TGCAGCGTTGAGGCGGCTATGGGCTACACCTTC
NA | TRBJ1-5 | NA | TRBV6-1 | CASSEWKGAGNQPQHF | TGTGCCAGCAGTGAATGGAAAGGGGCGGGCAATCAGCCCCAGCATTTT
few | TRBJ2-7 | TRBD2 | TRBV4-2 | CASSQTSGLSYEQYF | TGTGCCAGCAGCCAGACTAGCGGCCTCTCCTACGAGCAGTACTTC
NA | TRBJ2-5 | NA | TRBV5-6 | CASSFHRDGQETQYF | TGTGCCAGCAGCTTCCACAGGGACGGGCAAGAGACCCAGTACTTC
many | TRBJ2-2 | NA | TRBV28 | CASRLAYTGELFF | TGTGCCAGCAGGCTTGCTTACACCGGGGAGCTGTTTTTT
NA | TRBJ2-7 | TRBD2 | TRBV28 | CASIPGEGPTYEQYF | TGTGCCAGCATCCCGGGGGAGGGCCCTACCTACGAGCAGTACTTC
few | TRBJ2-2 | TRBD1 | TRBV29-1 | CSAIDRAGELFF | TGCAGCGCGATCGACAGGGCCGGGGAGCTGTTTTTT
NA | TRBJ1-2 | NA | TRBV19 | CASSFYGYTF | TGTGCCAGTAGTTTCTATGGCTACACCTTC
NA | TRBJ2-3 | NA | TRBV9 | CASSPGLPQDTQYF | TGTGCCAGCAGCCCCGGACTACCCCAAGATACGCAGTATTTT